This TCR beta chain was recorded in a study of T cells in Graves' hyperthyroidism and ophthalmopathy. Authors of the study amplified TCR beta CDR3 regions from RNA transcripts. Initially, a first-round RT-PCR of the TCR CDR3 employed the HTBI primer set. TCRdb reprocessed the multiplex PCR reads via MiXCR and lists one record per CDR3 protein. This sample has around 700,000 distinct CDR3 sequences; around 20% occur once, and the top ten carry over 15%. Uncontrolled infection, other autoimmune disease, pregnancy and lactation each barred patients from inclusion. The sequenced sample consisted of blood. This receptor was taken from a woman between 45 and 60 years old with Graves' hyperthyroidism that later progressed to Graves' ophthalmopathy.

This CDR3 reads CATSRDRLYGYTF. CDR3 coding DNA: TGTGCCACCAGCAGAGATAGGTTGTATGGCTACACCTTC. This sequence joins TRBV15 and TRBJ1-2; D gene uncertain. Germline CDR1 is LNHNV and CDR2 is YYDKDF (reference sequence). V shed 0 bases and J shed 5 bases, with 7 bases lying between them. This CDR3 is 13 amino acids long.